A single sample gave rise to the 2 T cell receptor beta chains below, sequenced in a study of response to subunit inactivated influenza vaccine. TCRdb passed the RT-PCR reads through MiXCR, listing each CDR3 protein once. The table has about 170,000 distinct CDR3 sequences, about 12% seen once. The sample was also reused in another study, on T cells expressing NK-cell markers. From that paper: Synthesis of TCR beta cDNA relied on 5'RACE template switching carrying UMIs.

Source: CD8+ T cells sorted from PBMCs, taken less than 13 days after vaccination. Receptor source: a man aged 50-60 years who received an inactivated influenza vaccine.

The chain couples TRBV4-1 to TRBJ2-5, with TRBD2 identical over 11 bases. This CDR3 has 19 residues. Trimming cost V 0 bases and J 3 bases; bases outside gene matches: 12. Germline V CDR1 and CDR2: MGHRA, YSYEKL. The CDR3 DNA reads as TGCGCCAGCAGCCAAGACTCCCCTAGCGGGGGGTATCTGGAAGAGACCCAGTACTTC. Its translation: CASSQDSPSGGYLEETQYF.

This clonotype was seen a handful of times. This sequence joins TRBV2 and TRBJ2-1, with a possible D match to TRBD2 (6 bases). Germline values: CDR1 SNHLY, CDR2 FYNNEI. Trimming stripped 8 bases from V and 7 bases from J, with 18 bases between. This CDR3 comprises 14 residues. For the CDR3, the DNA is TGTGCCAGCCCCAGTGATGGCGGGATAAATGAGCAGTTCTTC. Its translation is CASPSDGGINEQFF.